Listed here are 18 T cell receptor beta chains from one sample, sequenced in a study of T cell responses to AZD1222 COVID-19 vaccine. The data were produced by immunoSEQ multiplex PCR, yet TCRdb's version contains in-frame clones alone and is incomplete. The table records about 150,000 clones, around 90% of them present only once. Material: peripheral blood, obtained 28 days after the second dose of the MenACWY control vaccine. These receptors were obtained from an adult who received the MenACWY meningococcal vaccine as a control.

The chain couples TRBV6-6 to TRBJ2-1; TRBD1 might be the D (5 bases). Germline CDR1 is MNHNY and CDR2 is SVGAGI (reference sequence). The CDR3 runs 17 residues. V gave up 6 bases and J gave up 2 bases, with 20 bases separating them. CDR3 residues: CASRRRGQGGAYNEQFF. CDR3 nucleotides: TGTGCCAGCAGACGAAGGGGCCAGGGTGGGGCCTACAATGAGCAGTTCTTC.

The CDR3 here is CASSRGSLNEQFF. DNA for the CDR3: TGCGCCAGCAGCCGCGGGAGTCTCAATGAGCAGTTCTTC. The chain joins TRBV4-1 to TRBJ2-1, with 7 bases matching TRBD2. Germline V lookup: CDR1 MGHRA, CDR2 YSYEKL. The CDR3 consists of 13 residues. The V segment lost 4 bases and the J segment 6 bases; nucleotides outside the gene matches: 3.

The chain carries TRBV2 and TRBJ1-1; maybe TRBD1 (6 bases). V was trimmed by 5 bases and J by 3 bases, leaving 13 bases between them. The CDR3 totals 14 residues. The germline CDR1 and CDR2 sequences are SNHLY and FYNNEI. For the CDR3, the DNA is TGTGCCAGCAGTTCACAGGGAAGGGACACTGAAGCTTTCTTT. It translates to CASSSQGRDTEAFF.

V usage is TRBV18 and J usage is TRBJ1-3, with D uncertain. The V gene's germline CDR1 is KGHSH and CDR2 LQKENI. This CDR3 region has 15 residues. Trimming left V 3 bases short and J 0 bases short, with 9 bases between. The CDR3 loop is CASSPAADSGNTIYF. The CDR3 bases are TGTGCCAGCTCACCGGCAGCTGACTCTGGAAACACCATATATTTT. The variable domain in full, with the rest retrieved from reference TRBV18 and TRBJ1-3, is NAGVMQNPRHLVRRRGQEARLRCSPMKGHSHVYWYRQLPEEGLKFMVYLQKENIIDESGMPKERFSAEFPKEGPSILRIQQVVRGDSAAYFCASSPAADSGNTIYFGEGSWLTVV.

The chain links TRBV5-5 to TRBJ2-1, with D tentatively TRBD1 or TRBD2 (7 bases each). The CDR3 has 15 residues. Germline values: CDR1 SGHKS, CDR2 YYEKEE (reference sequence). With 6 bases removed from V and 4 bases from J, the gap between germline ends came to 17 bases. CDR3 in DNA: TGTGCCAGCACCTGGGAGGGGACAGCGTACAATGAGCAGTTCTTC. This encodes CASTWEGTAYNEQFF. The full variable domain, rest sourced from reference TRBV5-5 and TRBJ2-1, is DAGVTQSPTHLIKTRGQQVTLRCSPISGHKSVSWYQQVLGQGPQFIFQYYEKEERGRGNFPDRFSARQFPNYSSELNVNALLLGDSALYLCASTWEGTAYNEQFFGPGTRLTVL.

The chain recombines TRBV4-1 with TRBJ1-4; D possibly corresponds to TRBD1 (6 bases). The germline V and J ends were trimmed by 5 bases and 6 bases, with 19 bases remaining between them. Germline assignment: CDR1 MGHRA and CDR2 YSYEKL. This CDR3 comprises 16 residues. This chain's CDR3 is CASSSGTHSTYEKLFF. In DNA, the CDR3 is TGCGCCAGCAGCTCCGGGACACACTCCACATATGAAAAACTGTTTTTT.

V usage is TRBV7-9 and J usage is TRBJ1-5; D unresolved. The CDR3 spans 16 residues. The V gene's germline CDR1 is SEHNR and CDR2 FQNEAQ (reference sequence). Trimming took 1 base from V and 1 from J, leaving 11 bases between them. As DNA, the CDR3 is TGTGCCAGCAGCTTAGGTTCGGCAGGAAGCAATCAGCCCCAGCATTTT. It encodes CASSLGSAGSNQPQHF.

V is TRBV5-1 and J is TRBJ2-2; unclear D gene. The CDR3 length is 16 residues. V lost 0 bases and J 0 bases, leaving 9 bases between the germline ends. CDR1 and CDR2 from the germline V gene are SGHRS and YFSETQ. The CDR3 loop is CASSLAGSSNTGELFF. CDR3 DNA sequence: TGCGCCAGCAGCTTGGCTGGCAGTTCGAACACCGGGGAGCTGTTTTTT.

This clone was seen a single time. The J gene is TRBJ1-5, the V gene TRBV19; 9 nucleotides agree with TRBD1. The CDR3 is 16 residues long. Losses at the gene ends were 6 bases for V and 6 bases for J; bases not matched to a gene: 12. CDR1 and CDR2 (germline): LNHDA, SQIVND (reference sequence). CDR3 DNA sequence: TGTGCCAGTAGACCAGAGGGACAGGGCTTCGGTCAGCCCCAGCATTTT. Encoded protein: CASRPEGQGFGQPQHF.

CDR3 loop: CASSLDTGSDEQFF. For the CDR3, the DNA is TGCGCCAGCAGCTTGGATACGGGCTCGGATGAGCAGTTCTTC. The rearrangement links TRBV5-1 to TRBJ2-1; D gene ambiguous. Germline V gene data show CDR1 as SGHRS and CDR2 as YFSETQ. V lost 0 bases, J lost 8 bases, and 12 bases lay in between. The CDR3 spans 14 residues.

The chain combines TRBV27 with TRBJ2-4; tentative D call: TRBD1 (6 bases). Germline V gene lookup returns CDR1 MNHEY and CDR2 SMNVEV (reference sequence). Trimming took off 6 bases at V and 4 bases at J, with 13 bases between the two ends. The CDR3 totals 14 residues. The CDR3 loop reads CASSPWTDKNIQYF. The CDR3 DNA follows: TGTGCCAGCAGCCCTTGGACAGATAAAAACATTCAGTACTTC.

The chain has TRBV5-4 and TRBJ2-7; 12 nucleotides agree with TRBD1. The V gene end was trimmed by 4 bases and the J gene end by 3 bases; junction bases not matched to a gene: 5. The germline gives CDR1 SGHNT, CDR2 YYREEE (reference sequence). This CDR3 has 15 residues. The CDR3 is CASSVGTGGFYEQYF. Written as DNA, the CDR3 is TGTGCCAGCAGCGTGGGGACAGGGGGCTTCTACGAGCAGTACTTC. Complete variable domain (other parts from reference TRBV5-4 and TRBJ2-7): ETGVTQSPTHLIKTRGQQVTLRCSSQSGHNTVSWYQQALGQGPQFIFQYYREEENGRGNFPPRFSGLQFPNYSSELNVNALELDDSALYLCASSVGTGGFYEQYFGPGTRLTVT.

The genes are TRBV28 and TRBJ1-5; TRBD1 might be the D (5 bases). Per germline, CDR1 MDHEN and CDR2 SYDVKM. V lost 5 bases to trimming and J lost 7 bases, with 15 bases between them. The CDR3 has 14 residues. The CDR3 DNA reads as TGTGCCAGCAGTGGAGAGGGGTTTGTGCAGCCCCAGCATTTT. This encodes CASSGEGFVQPQHF.

This clone was seen only once. The gene calls are TRBV29-1 and TRBJ1-2; D unresolved. V lost 3 bases and J 7 bases, leaving 6 bases between the germline ends. Germline CDR1 and CDR2: SQVTM and ANQGSEA. There are 10 residues in the CDR3. CDR3 in DNA: TGCAGCGTTGAGCAGGCTGGCTACACCTTC. This gives the protein CSVEQAGYTF.

V is TRBV15 and J is TRBJ2-3, with 8 bases lining up with TRBD2. Germline V gene data show CDR1 as LNHNV and CDR2 as YYDKDF (reference sequence). V lost 4 bases, J lost 4 bases, and 16 bases stayed unmatched. This CDR3 contains 18 residues. CDR3 coding DNA: TGTGCCACCAGCAACCCCGGGGGGGGCGGGAGTAGGGCAGATACGCAGTATTTT. This encodes CATSNPGGGGSRADTQYF. The variable domain in full, completed from reference TRBV15 and TRBJ2-3, reads DAMVIQNPRYQVTQFGKPVTLSCSQTLNHNVMYWYQQKSSQAPKLLFHYYDKDFNNEADTPDNFQSRRPNTSFCFLDIRSPGLGDTAMYLCATSNPGGGGSRADTQYFGPGTRLTVL.

The J gene is TRBJ2-3, the V gene TRBV13, with 14 bases lining up with TRBD2. V was pared by 8 bases and J by 2 bases, with 3 bases of the junction left unmatched. Germline values: CDR1 PRHDT, CDR2 FYEKMQ (reference sequence). The CDR3 sequence is 15 residues long. CDR3 sequence reads: CASSGLAGATDTQYF. The CDR3 DNA is TGTGCCAGCTCGGGACTAGCGGGGGCCACAGATACGCAGTATTTT.

This clone was picked up a small number of times. The chain is built from TRBV11-2 and TRBJ1-1; D unresolved. The germline CDR1 and CDR2 sequences are SGHAT and FQNNGV. Deletions cut 5 bases from V and 7 bases from J, with 8 bases between. The CDR3 contains 11 residues. The chain's CDR3 is CASSHQDEAFF. As DNA, the CDR3 is TGTGCCAGCAGCCACCAAGATGAAGCTTTCTTT.

The chain recombines TRBV2 with TRBJ1-5, with D uncertain. Germline CDR1 is SNHLY and CDR2 is FYNNEI. V lost 5 bases and J lost 0, with 8 bases in between. CDR3 length: 14 amino acids. The CDR3 sequence is CASSPTDSNQPQHF. CDR3 coding DNA: TGTGCCAGCAGTCCTACAGATAGCAATCAGCCCCAGCATTTT. Filled out from reference TRBV2 and TRBJ1-5, the complete variable domain reads EPEVTQTPSHQVTQMGQEVILRCVPISNHLYFYWYRQILGQKVEFLVSFYNNEISEKSEIFDDQFSVERPDGSNFTLKIRSTKLEDSAMYFCASSPTDSNQPQHFGDGTRLSIL.